Given below is one T cell receptor beta chain in context. Its antigen remains unknown. This sample stems from a study of cytomegalovirus exposure and HLA in healthy donors. Study-level points and caveats: The listing of roughly 160 TCR beta chains classed them as cytomegalovirus-associated.

Healthy bone marrow donors made up the cohort. 60 Vbeta and 13 Jbeta primers were used in PCR. In the original processing: In a later analysis, the count reached 80 million or so unique TCR beta chains, with roughly 9.9 million shared. Only in-frame clones appear in the TCRdb table, and some are missing; sequencing was by immunoSEQ multiplex PCR. The V and J calls and the clone size are those of that table, but D and trimming were determined from the DNA. The table for this sample gives approximately 150,000 clones. The sequencing input was PBMCs. The receptor was derived from a male donor in good health and CMV-seronegative.

The CDR3 DNA reads TGTGCCAGTAGTCTTGGACAGGGGACCTACGAGCAGTACTTC. The encoded protein is CASSLGQGTYEQYF. V usage is TRBV19 and J usage is TRBJ2-7; 9 positions match TRBD1. Germline trimming cut 5 bases from V and 2 bases from J; bases unmatched to any gene: 4. This CDR3 region has 14 residues. The germline V gene has CDR1 LNHDA and CDR2 SQIVND (reference sequence).